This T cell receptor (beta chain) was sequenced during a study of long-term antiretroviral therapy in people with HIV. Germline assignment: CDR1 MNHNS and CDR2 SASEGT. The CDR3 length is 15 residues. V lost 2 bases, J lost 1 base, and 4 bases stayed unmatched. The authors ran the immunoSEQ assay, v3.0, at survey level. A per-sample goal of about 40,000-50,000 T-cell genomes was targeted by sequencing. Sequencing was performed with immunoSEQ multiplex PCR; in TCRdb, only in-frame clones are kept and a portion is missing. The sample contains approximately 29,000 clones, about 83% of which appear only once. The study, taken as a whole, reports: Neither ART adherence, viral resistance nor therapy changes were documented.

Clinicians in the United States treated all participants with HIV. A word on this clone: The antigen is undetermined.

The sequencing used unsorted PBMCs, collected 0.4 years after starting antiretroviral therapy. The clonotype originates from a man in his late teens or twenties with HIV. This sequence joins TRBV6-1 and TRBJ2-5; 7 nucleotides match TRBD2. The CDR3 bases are TGTGCCAGCAGTGAATCAAGCGGGGCCCAAGAGACCCAGTACTTC. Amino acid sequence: CASSESSGAQETQYF.